At least ten counts were recorded for the clone carrying this T cell receptor beta chain. The junction departs from the called germline gene at one end, perhaps through a read error. This CDR3 region has 14 residues. From germline, CDR1 is DFQATT and CDR2 SNEGSKA (reference sequence). It was with unique molecular identifiers that the TCRbeta library was prepared. TCRdb analysed the PCR reads with MiXCR anew, one entry per CDR3 protein. The repertoire consists of a few hundred thousand distinct CDR3 sequences, with 9.7% occurring once and the leading ten covering approximately 4.7%. This record belongs to a study of T-cell reconstitution after alpha-beta-depleted transplantation in children.

The receptor's source is a human donor who donated a stem cell graft to a child with SCID. This sequence joins TRBV20-1 and TRBJ1-6; D gene ambiguous. The sequencing used PBMCs from the stem cell graft donor, collected from the stem cell graft. CDR3 coding DNA: TGCAGTGCTGGAGAGGGCGGTACTCATTCACCCCTCCACTTT. It yields the protein CSAGEGGTHSPLHF.